A selection of T cell receptor beta chains follows, all from one sample in a study of T cells after yellow fever vaccination. TCRdb independently ran MiXCR on the 5' RACE reads; one entry per CDR3 protein. Of 200,000 to 250,000 distinct CDR3 sequences detected, approximately 3.3% appear once; the ten largest clones hold less than 3.5%. The source was CD4+ T cells sorted from PBMCs, collected 10 days after the yellow fever booster vaccination. The receptors originated from a young man who received the YFV17D yellow fever vaccine. Each CDR3 is given with its conserved first and last residue. A D gene is named only where the DNA matches it firmly. Expanded clones get a size class; other rows say once, few or many, or leave the size out.

TRBV9	few	TRBJ2-1	15	TRBD2	TGTGCCAGCAGCGTAGCTCCTAGCGGGGGGGATGAGCAGTTCTTC	CASSVAPSGGDEQFF
TRBV5-1	few	TRBJ1-4	14	NA	TGCGCCAGCAGCTTCCAGGGCCATAATGAAAAACTGTTTTTT	CASSFQGHNEKLFF
TRBV18	many	TRBJ2-5	14	NA	TGTGCCAGCTCACCACTGACAGGAGAAGAGACCCAGTACTTC	CASSPLTGEETQYF
TRBV7-2	NA	TRBJ2-6	17	NA	TGTGCCAGCAGCTTAAGCGGCGGGAATACAGGGGCCAACGTCCTGACTTTC	CASSLSGGNTGANVLTF
TRBV24-1	NA	TRBJ2-2	13	NA	TGTGCCACCAGTGAGGGGTTCACCGGGGAGCTGTTTTTT	CATSEGFTGELFF
TRBV5-1	many	TRBJ2-3	16	TRBD1	TGCGCCAGCAGCTCAGGACAGGGCGGGAGCACAGATACGCAGTATTTT	CASSSGQGGSTDTQYF
TRBV14	NA	TRBJ2-2	14	NA	TGTGCCAGCAGCCCACTCGCGAACACCGGGGAGCTGTTTTTT	CASSPLANTGELFF
TRBV29-1	many	TRBJ2-5	10	NA	TGCAGCGTCCTCATAGAGACCCAGTACTTC	CSVLIETQYF
TRBV5-1	many	TRBJ1-1	15	NA	TGCGCCAGCAGCTTGGAGGGGATTGGGAACACTGAAGCTTTCTTT	CASSLEGIGNTEAFF
TRBV7-2	NA	TRBJ2-1	16	TRBD2	TGTGCCAGCAGCTTAGCAGCGGGGGGTCCATACAATGAGCAGTTCTTC	CASSLAAGGPYNEQFF
TRBV7-9	many	TRBJ2-3	16	TRBD2	TGTGCCAGCAGCCCCCTCCAAGCGGGGGGTGCAGATACGCAGTATTTT	CASSPLQAGGADTQYF